This T cell receptor (beta chain) stems from a study of blood T cell repertoires in COVID-19. Study-level background: Samples of COVID-19 (acute and convalescent) were obtained from the United States, Italy and Spain. T cells, B-cell-depleted T cells, or PBMCs supplied cDNA or gDNA.

Adults between roughly 18 and 90 years of age took part from fewer than 30 US areas. Cohort placement rested on clinical history that participants reported themselves. The CDR3 is 14 amino acids. V lost 2 bases and J lost 4; bases outside the gene matches: 3. Germline V gene data show CDR1 as SNHLY and CDR2 as FYNNEI. Only a few counts were recorded for this clone. Using immunoSEQ multiplex PCR, the repertoire was profiled, and TCRdb retains in-frame clones only, with some absent. The top ten hold 7% to 10% of the sample, which has hundreds of thousands of clones, about 88% seen once. The chain joins TRBV2 to TRBJ1-2, with 8 nucleotides matching TRBD1. The receptor's source is a woman aged 55-69 years who had recovered from COVID-19. The sequenced sample consisted of PBMCs or T cells enriched from blood (not recorded which). In DNA form, the CDR3 reads TGTGCCAGCAGTGAACAGGGGGCGGCCTATGGCTACACCTTC. This encodes CASSEQGAAYGYTF.